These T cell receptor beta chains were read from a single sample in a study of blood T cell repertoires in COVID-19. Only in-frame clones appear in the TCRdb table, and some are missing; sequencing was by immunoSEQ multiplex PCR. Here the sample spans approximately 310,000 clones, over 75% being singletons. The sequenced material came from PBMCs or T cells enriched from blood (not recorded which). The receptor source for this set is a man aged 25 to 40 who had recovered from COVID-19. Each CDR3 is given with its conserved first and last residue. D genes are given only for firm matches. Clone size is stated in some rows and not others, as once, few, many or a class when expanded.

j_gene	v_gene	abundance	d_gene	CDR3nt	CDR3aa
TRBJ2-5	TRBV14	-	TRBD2	TGTGCCAGCAGCCGAGCCGGGACTAGCGGGGGGGCCAGAGAGACCCAGTACTTC	CASSRAGTSGGARETQYF
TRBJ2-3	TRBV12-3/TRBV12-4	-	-	TGTGCCAGCAGTTTCACTAGAGATACGCAGTATTTT	CASSFTRDTQYF
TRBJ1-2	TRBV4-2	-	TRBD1	TGTGCCAGCAGCGAAGGGACAGCCAACATCTATGGCTACACCTTC	CASSEGTANIYGYTF
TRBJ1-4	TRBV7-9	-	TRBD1	TGTGCCAGCAGCCCAAGTGGGGGGACAGACGGGAATTGGAAACTGTTTTTT	CASSPSGGTDGNWKLFF
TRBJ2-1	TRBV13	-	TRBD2	TGTGCCAGCAGCTTGGGGCGGGGGACCTACAATGAGCAGTTCTTC	CASSLGRGTYNEQFF
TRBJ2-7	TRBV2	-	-	TGTGCCAGCTTTGTCTCCCACGAGCAGTACTTC	CASFVSHEQYF
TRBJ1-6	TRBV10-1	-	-	TGCGCCAGCAGTGAAGGGGTTTACAGGGTATTAGGCTCCTATAATTCACCCCTCCACTTT	CASSEGVYRVLGSYNSPLHF
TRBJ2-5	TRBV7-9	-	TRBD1	TGTGCCAGCAGCCTACAGGGGTACCAAGAGACCCAGTACTTC	CASSLQGYQETQYF
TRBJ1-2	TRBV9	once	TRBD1	TGTGCCAGCAGCGACCCCCCTAGCCGGGACAGGGTTTATGGCTACACCTTC	CASSDPPSRDRVYGYTF
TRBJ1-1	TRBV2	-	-	TGTGCCAGCAGCCAGACCAGAGGGGGTTTCACTGAAGCTTTCTTT	CASSQTRGGFTEAFF
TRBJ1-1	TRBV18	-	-	TGTGCCAGCTCACGGGGGACGGGGGAGGTCACTGAAGCTTTCTTT	CASSRGTGEVTEAFF
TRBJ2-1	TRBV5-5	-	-	TGTGCCAGCAGCTTGGTCTCGTACAGGGCGTTCTTC	CASSLVSYRAFF
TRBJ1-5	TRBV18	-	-	TGTGCCAGCTCACCAAGCATCCCAGGGGCAGGTCAGCCCCAGCATTTT	CASSPSIPGAGQPQHF
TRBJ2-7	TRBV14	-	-	TGTGCCAGCAGCCGCGGGGCTACCTACGAGCAGTACTTC	CASSRGATYEQYF
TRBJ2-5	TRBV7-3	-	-	TGTGCCAGCAGCTTATGGGGGCTAGAGACCCAGTACTTC	CASSLWGLETQYF
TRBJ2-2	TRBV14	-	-	TGTGCCAGCGGCGGGGCGCGGGAGCTGTTTTTT	CASGGARELFF
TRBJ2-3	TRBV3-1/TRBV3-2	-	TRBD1	TGTGCCAGCAGCCAAAGGGGACAGAGCACAGATACGCAGTATTTT	CASSQRGQSTDTQYF
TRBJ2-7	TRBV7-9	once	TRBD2	TGTGCCAGCAGCCTTCGAACCAGCGGGAGAGAATACGAGCAGTACTTC	CASSLRTSGREYEQYF
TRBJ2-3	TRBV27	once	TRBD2	TGTGCCAGCATAGCGTTCCGGGGGGATACAGATACGCAGTATTTT	CASIAFRGDTDTQYF
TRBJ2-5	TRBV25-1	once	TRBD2	TGTGCCAGCAGTGAATACGGGGGGAGGATCTATCAGACCCAGTACTTC	CASSEYGGRIYQTQYF
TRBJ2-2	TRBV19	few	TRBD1	TGTGCCAGTAACACTCCGGGACAGGGTGGGGAGCTGTTTTTT	CASNTPGQGGELFF
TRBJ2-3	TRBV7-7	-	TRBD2	TGTGCTAGCAGTCCGGAACTAGCGGGGGGTCCCACAGATACGCAGTATTTT	CASSPELAGGPTDTQYF
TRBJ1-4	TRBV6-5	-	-	TGTGCCAGCAGTTACACTGGGGGGAGTGGTGAAAAACTGTTTTTT	CASSYTGGSGEKLFF
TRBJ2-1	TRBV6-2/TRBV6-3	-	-	TGTGCCAGCAGTCGGGACTCGGGGATGTTGGAGCAGTTCTTC	CASSRDSGMLEQFF
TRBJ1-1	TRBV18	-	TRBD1	TGTGCCAGCTCAGGGACAGGGGGGAACACTGAAGCTTTCTTT	CASSGTGGNTEAFF
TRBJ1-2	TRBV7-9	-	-	TGTGCCAGCAGCTTAGGGGAGGGGCAGGGCTACACCTTC	CASSLGEGQGYTF
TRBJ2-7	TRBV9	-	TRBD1	TGTGCCAGCAGCCTTGGACAGGCAACCTACGAGCAGTACTTC	CASSLGQATYEQYF
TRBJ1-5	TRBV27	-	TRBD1	TGTGCCAGCAGCTTGAGGGGACAGTACAATCAGCCCCAGCATTTT	CASSLRGQYNQPQHF
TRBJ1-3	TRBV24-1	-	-	TGTGCCACCCCATCTATCGACAGGACTTACAACTCCCACTCTGGAAACACCATATATTTT	CATPSIDRTYNSHSGNTIYF
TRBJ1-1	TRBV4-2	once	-	TGTGCCAGCAGCCAAGATTGGACAGCCTTGAACACTGAAGCTTTCTTT	CASSQDWTALNTEAFF
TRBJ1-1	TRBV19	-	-	TGTGCCAGTAGTATAATCGGGGGGGCAACTGAAGCTTTCTTT	CASSIIGGATEAFF
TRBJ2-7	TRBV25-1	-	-	TGTGCCAGCAGTGCTACAGATAATGTAGGCTACGAGCAGTACTTC	CASSATDNVGYEQYF
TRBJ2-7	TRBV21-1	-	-	TGTGCCAGCAGCAAAGTAACCCCCTTCCACCGGGACAGGGAGAAGAGGAGCTCCTACGAGCAGTACTTC	CASSKVTPFHRDREKRSSYEQYF
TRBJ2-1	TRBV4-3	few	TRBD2	TGCGCCAGCAGCCAAGCCGGACTAGCGGGGTACAATGAGCAGTTCTTC	CASSQAGLAGYNEQFF
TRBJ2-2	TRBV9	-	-	TGTGCCAGCAGCCCGTGGGGCGACACCGGGGAGCTGTTTTTT	CASSPWGDTGELFF
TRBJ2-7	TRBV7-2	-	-	TGTGCCAGCAGCTTAGTGGCAGGCGCGAGCTCCTACGAGCAGTACTTC	CASSLVAGASSYEQYF
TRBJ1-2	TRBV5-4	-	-	TGTGCCAGCAGCCCCGTGGGGGGTCGGTATGGCTACACCTTC	CASSPVGGRYGYTF
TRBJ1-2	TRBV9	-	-	TGTGCCAGCAGAACGACAGCCTTTGGCTACACCTTC	CASRTTAFGYTF
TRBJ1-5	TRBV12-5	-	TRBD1	TGTGCTAGTGGTTTGGGGGACAGGGGCTATAGCAATCAGCCCCAGCATTTT	CASGLGDRGYSNQPQHF
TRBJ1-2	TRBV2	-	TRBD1	TGTGCCAGCAGTCGAGAGGACAGGGGGGCACGTGGCTACACCTTC	CASSREDRGARGYTF
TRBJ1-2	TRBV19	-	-	TGTGCCAGTAGTAGGACGGGGAACTATGGCTACACCTTC	CASSRTGNYGYTF
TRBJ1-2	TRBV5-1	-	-	TGCGCCAGCAGCCCCAGAGAGGGAAAGACTAACTATGGCTACACCTTC	CASSPREGKTNYGYTF
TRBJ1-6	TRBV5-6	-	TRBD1	TGTGCCAGCAGCCAGGGGGAGCAGGGGCGTAATTCACCCCTCCACTTT	CASSQGEQGRNSPLHF
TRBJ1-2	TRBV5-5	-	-	TGTGCCAGCAGCTCACAGGGCGCGGCCCTTAAATATGGCTACACCTTC	CASSSQGAALKYGYTF
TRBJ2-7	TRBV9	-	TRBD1	TGTGCCAGCAGCCCGCGATCAGGGGGCTACGAGCAGTACTTC	CASSPRSGGYEQYF
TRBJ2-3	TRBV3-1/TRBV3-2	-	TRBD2	TGTGCCAGCAGCCAACTAGGACTAGCGGGGGGTGGTGGAGATACGCAGTATTTT	CASSQLGLAGGGGDTQYF
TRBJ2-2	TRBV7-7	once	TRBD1	TGTGCTAGCAGCCGAGACAGGGTCTCGAACACCGGGGAGCTGTTTTTT	CASSRDRVSNTGELFF
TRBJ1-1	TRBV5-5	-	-	TGTGCCAGCAGCTTGGTAGGGGCCCGTGAAGCTTTCTTT	CASSLVGAREAFF